These 8 T cell receptor beta chains originate from one sample sequenced in a study of blood T cell repertoires in COVID-19. Sequenced by immunoSEQ multiplex PCR; TCRdb stores in-frame clones only, minus some. The data show 100,000 to 150,000 clones, roughly 87% seen once. What was sequenced was peripheral blood. The source of these receptors is a man older than 75 with active or convalescent COVID-19.

The chain recombines TRBV4-1 with TRBJ2-5; a weak D match, TRBD1 (5 bases). Trimming left V 2 bases short and J 7 bases short, with 11 bases between. The germline gives CDR1 MGHRA, CDR2 YSYEKL. The CDR3 has 13 amino acids. The CDR3 loop is CASSQWGGGTQYF. The CDR3 DNA is TGCGCCAGCAGCCAATGGGGCGGCGGGACCCAGTACTTC.

Here the CDR3 DNA reads TGTGCCAGCAGCCCATCTAGGACAGGGGGTGACGAGCAGTACTTC. Its protein product is CASSPSRTGGDEQYF. The rearrangement links TRBV7-2 to TRBJ2-7; the match to TRBD1 covers 10 bases. In germline, CDR1 is SGHTA, CDR2 FQGNSA. This CDR3 contains 15 residues. V shed 5 bases and J 5 bases; nucleotides not matched to a gene: 9.

This rearrangement joins TRBV12-2 to TRBJ1-1; TRBD1 was called by the table and not checked on the DNA. TRBV12-2 is listed as a pseudogene. The CDR3 loop spans 13 amino acids. The CDR3 DNA follows: TGTGCAAGTCGACAAATGGACAGGGATGAAGCTTTCTTT. Translating gives CASRQMDRDEAFF.

This chain joins TRBV20-1 and TRBJ2-2; no clear D gene. V was shortened by 6 bases and J by 10 bases, with 12 bases between the two germline ends. The CDR3 spans 11 residues. Germline CDR1 DFQATT, CDR2 SNEGSKA (reference sequence). CDR3: CSAQRLEELFF. Here the CDR3 DNA reads TGCAGTGCCCAGAGACTGGAGGAGCTGTTTTTT.

The CDR3 here is CATLDRGVRETQYF. The CDR3 DNA reads TGTGCCACCTTAGACAGGGGGGTTCGAGAGACCCAGTACTTC. The V gene is TRBV28, the J gene TRBJ2-5; 9 nucleotides match TRBD1. CDR3 length: 14 residues. V shed 10 bases and J 4 bases; nucleotides not matched to a gene: 10. Germline-derived CDR1 and CDR2 are MDHEN and SYDVKM.

Here the CDR3 reads CASSEPRDRAHQETQYF. CDR3 DNA: TGTGCCAGCAGTGAGCCTCGGGACAGAGCCCATCAAGAGACCCAGTACTTC. The J gene is TRBJ2-5, the V gene TRBV25-1; 7 bases align to TRBD1. Germline CDR1 is MGHDK and CDR2 is SYGVNS. The V segment lost 3 bases and the J segment 2 bases; nucleotides outside the gene matches: 12. The length of the CDR3 is 17 residues.

This chain uses TRBV15 with TRBJ2-7, with D perhaps TRBD1 (5 bases). Germline CDR1 is LNHNV and CDR2 is YYDKDF (reference sequence). Trimming shortened V by 2 bases and J by 7 bases, and 15 bases separated the two germline ends. This CDR3 spans 14 amino acids. CDR3 bases: TGTGCCACCAGCAGATCTCGGGCAGGGCTAGAGCAGTACTTC. Translating it yields CATSRSRAGLEQYF. The variable domain in full, completed from reference TRBV15 and TRBJ2-7, reads DAMVIQNPRYQVTQFGKPVTLSCSQTLNHNVMYWYQQKSSQAPKLLFHYYDKDFNNEADTPDNFQSRRPNTSFCFLDIRSPGLGDTAMYLCATSRSRAGLEQYFGPGTRLTVT.

This clone was detected only a few times. This chain connects TRBV28 to TRBJ1-2; no definite D call. The CDR3 runs 12 residues. Germline V gene data show CDR1 as MDHEN and CDR2 as SYDVKM. The germline V and J ends were trimmed by 5 bases and 10 bases, with 14 bases remaining between them. The CDR3 DNA sequence: TGTGCCAGCAGTACGACTGGACTGAACTACACCTTC. Protein sequence: CASSTTGLNYTF.